This T cell receptor beta chain was profiled in a study of T-cell reconstitution after alpha-beta-depleted transplantation in children. Study results and caveats: One year post-transplant, T-cell counts and diversity were largely derived from T cells produced anew. From surviving recipient T cells and thymic progenitors came the high day-60 TCRbeta diversity observed in some patients.

There are a few counts of this clonotype. What it recognizes is unknown. The V end lost 3 bases, the J end lost 4 bases, and 8 bases lay between the germline ends. This CDR3 is 13 amino acids long. Germline CDR1 SGHRS, CDR2 YFSETQ. Unique molecular identifiers were used in preparing the TCRbeta library. TCRdb reprocessed the PCR reads via MiXCR and lists one record per CDR3 protein. The data contain under 400,000 distinct CDR3 sequences, around 25% of them seen just once; the ten biggest clones take up 9.5% to 13%. The clonotype comes from a male patient younger than 18 who had a stem cell transplant for acute lymphoblastic leukemia, so the T cells may come from the graft donor. J is TRBJ1-3 and V is TRBV5-1; no reliable D call. Material: PBMCs, mostly from graft donor cells, obtained 180 days after TCRalphabeta/CD19-depleted stem cell transplant. This CDR3 reads CASSSWSGNTIYF. The CDR3 DNA follows: TGCGCCAGCAGCTCCTGGTCCGGAAACACCATATATTTT.